The next 4 T cell receptor beta chains were all read from a single sample in a study of neurological immune-mediated disorders. The time point denotes: longitudinal time-point 3. TCRdb reprocessed the 5' RACE reads with MiXCR, giving one entry per CDR3 protein. The sample yields about 80,000 distinct CDR3 sequences, roughly 4.5% seen once. Sequencing was done on a sample of PBMCs. The receptors come from a woman aged 55-69 years with multiple sclerosis.

The table lists this clonotype with many counts. The junction departs from the called germline gene at one end, perhaps through a read error. V gene TRBV6-1 combines with J gene TRBJ1-5; D is unclear. The CDR3 sequence is 14 residues long. The V gene's germline CDR1 is MNHNS and CDR2 SASEGT. The CDR3 loop is CASSESLGNQPQHF. DNA of the CDR3: TGTGCCAGCAGTGAGTCCCTTGGCAACCAGCCCCAGCATTTT.

At least ten counts were recorded for this clonotype. This rearrangement joins TRBV20-1 to TRBJ2-3, with TRBD2 identical over 7 bases. The CDR3 is 13 amino acids. From germline, CDR1 is DFQATT and CDR2 SNEGSKA (reference sequence). The J segment lost 0 bases and the V segment lost 4 bases, leaving 1 base of the junction unmatched. In DNA, the CDR3 is TGCAGTGCTACGGGGGGAAGCACAGATACGCAGTATTTT. It codes for CSATGGSTDTQYF.

This clonotype was detected many times. This CDR3 is CSVTGETQYF. CDR3 nucleotide sequence: TGCAGCGTCACTGGGGAGACCCAGTACTTC. The chain couples TRBV29-1 to TRBJ2-5; D unresolved. Trimming shortened V by 6 bases and J by 5 bases, and 7 bases separated the two germline ends. This CDR3 is 10 amino acids long. Germline CDR1 reads SQVTM; CDR2 reads ANQGSEA.

At least ten counts were recorded for this clonotype. This rearrangement joins TRBV14 to TRBJ2-7, with D possibly being TRBD2 (6 bases). The CDR3 is made up of 13 amino acids. CDR1 and CDR2 from the germline V gene are SGHDN and FVKESK. The V end lost 3 bases, the J end lost 2 bases, and 8 bases lay between the germline ends. The CDR3 region is CASSHGGPYEQYF. In DNA form, the CDR3 reads TGTGCCAGCAGCCACGGGGGACCCTACGAGCAGTACTTC.